This is a list of T cell receptor beta chains from one sample in a study of blood T cells in healthy people across ages. From the 5' RACE reads, TCRdb called clonotypes with MiXCR, one entry per CDR3 protein. The sample gives hundreds of thousands of distinct CDR3 sequences, more than 40% of which show up once; 20% to 25% is in the top ten. Sequencing used blood. These receptors were collected from a woman aged 55 to 70 in good health. The CDR3 runs from the conserved cysteine through the conserved F or W. The order of the fields is CDR3 protein, CDR3 DNA, J gene, D gene, V gene, clone size. A D gene is named only where the DNA matches it firmly. Size is stated for part of the rows, as once, few or many counts, or as a class when the clone is expanded.

CASRRQGETQYF,TGTGCCAGCAGGCGACAGGGGGAGACCCAGTACTTC,TRBJ2-5,TRBD1,TRBV7-2,few
CASSPPWGGGNWEQFF,TGTGCCAGCAGCCCTCCCTGGGGGGGGGGAAACTGGGAGCAGTTCTTC,TRBJ2-1,TRBD2,TRBV9,NA
CSVVGQVYNEQFF,TGCAGCGTTGTGGGACAGGTCTACAATGAGCAGTTCTTC,TRBJ2-1,TRBD1,TRBV29-1,many
CASSLGNREGTQYF,TGTGCTAGCAGCTTAGGGAACAGGGAAGGGACCCAGTACTTC,TRBJ2-5,NA,TRBV7-7,NA
CASSQGQGSLGGYTF,TGCGCCAGCAGCCAAGGTCAGGGGAGCTTAGGTGGCTACACCTTC,TRBJ1-2,NA,TRBV4-3,NA
CASSQGRRTNTEAFF,TGTGCCAGCAGCCAAGGGAGGCGGACGAACACTGAAGCTTTCTTT,TRBJ1-1,NA,TRBV3-1,NA
CSARGLLGGKYEQFF,TGCAGTGCTAGAGGGTTGCTGGGCGGGAAGTACGAGCAGTTCTTC,TRBJ2-1,NA,TRBV20-1,few
CSARPGTSGRNEQFF,TGCAGTGCTAGGCCCGGGACTAGCGGGAGAAATGAGCAGTTCTTC,TRBJ2-1,TRBD2,TRBV20-1,few
CAIGAGADSDYEQYF,TGTGCCATCGGGGCAGGGGCGGATTCGGACTACGAGCAGTACTTC,TRBJ2-7,NA,TRBV10-3,NA
CASSTQGGGNQETQYF,TGTGCCAGCAGCACGCAGGGTGGTGGGAACCAAGAGACCCAGTACTTC,TRBJ2-5,NA,TRBV9,NA
CSAFKQGAAGELFF,TGCAGTGCCTTTAAACAGGGGGCGGCCGGGGAGCTGTTTTTT,TRBJ2-2,TRBD1,TRBV20-1,once
CASSPGGGAFTDTQYF,TGTGCCAGCAGTCCGGGAGGCGGGGCGTTCACAGATACGCAGTATTTT,TRBJ2-3,TRBD2,TRBV7-2,once
CASSSSVITTEAFF,TGTGCCAGCAGCTCAAGCGTCATAACCACTGAAGCTTTCTTT,TRBJ1-1,NA,TRBV5-8,NA
CASSFSLAAYEQYF,TGTGCCAGCAGTTTCTCCCTAGCTGCCTACGAGCAGTACTTC,TRBJ2-7,NA,TRBV28,few
CSAKGRGDSPLHF,TGCAGTGCTAAGGGACGGGGGGATTCACCCCTCCACTTT,TRBJ1-6,NA,TRBV20-1,NA
CASSEKGTGGEQYF,TGTGCCAGCAGTGAAAAAGGGACAGGGGGCGAGCAGTACTTC,TRBJ2-7,TRBD1,TRBV25-1,NA
CSARVPESSYNEQFF,TGCAGTGCTAGGGTGCCGGAAAGCTCCTACAATGAGCAGTTCTTC,TRBJ2-1,NA,TRBV20-1,NA
CASSLGAGDVNEQFF,TGCGCCAGCAGCTTGGGGGCAGGGGATGTCAATGAGCAGTTCTTC,TRBJ2-1,NA,TRBV5-1,once
CASGLGLAGGHEQFF,TGTGCCAGCGGCCTAGGACTAGCGGGAGGGCATGAGCAGTTCTTC,TRBJ2-1,TRBD2,TRBV6-5,NA
CASRPYLGQGAGETQYF,TGTGCCAGCAGACCTTACCTGGGACAGGGGGCAGGAGAGACCCAGTACTTC,TRBJ2-5,TRBD1,TRBV28,NA
CASSFDRGSGANVLTF,TGTGCCAGCAGCTTCGACAGGGGCTCTGGGGCCAACGTCCTGACTTTC,TRBJ2-6,TRBD1,TRBV12-3/TRBV12-4,many
CSARTGGGTGELFF,TGCAGTGCGAGGACAGGGGGCGGCACCGGGGAGCTGTTTTTT,TRBJ2-2,TRBD1,TRBV20-1,NA
CSVGPQGLTEAFF,TGCAGCGTTGGACCACAGGGGCTCACTGAAGCTTTCTTT,TRBJ1-1,TRBD1,TRBV29-1,many
CASTPGGSNYGYTF,TGTGCCAGCACCCCCGGGGGTTCCAACTATGGCTACACCTTC,TRBJ1-2,NA,TRBV27,NA
CASSLGAGTTYEQYF,TGTGCCAGCAGCTTGGGCGCCGGGACTACCTACGAGCAGTACTTC,TRBJ2-7,TRBD2,TRBV7-6,few
CASSRDRVGAPLHF,TGTGCCAGTAGCCGGGACAGGGTCGGTGCACCCCTCCACTTT,TRBJ1-6,TRBD1,TRBV7-2,NA
CASSLVSGPRMTQYF,TGTGCCAGCAGCTTAGTGTCGGGGCCCAGAATGACCCAGTACTTC,TRBJ2-5,NA,TRBV7-2,NA
CASSYFRDTQYF,TGTGCCAGCAGCTACTTCAGGGATACGCAGTATTTT,TRBJ2-3,NA,TRBV11-2,NA
CATSDPDRSTGELFF,TGTGCCACCAGTGATCCCGACAGGAGCACCGGGGAGCTGTTTTTT,TRBJ2-2,NA,TRBV24-1,NA
CASSQPTGGYNEQFF,TGCGCCAGCAGCCAACCGACAGGGGGATACAATGAGCAGTTCTTC,TRBJ2-1,TRBD1,TRBV4-1,many
CASSQAATKADTQYF,TGTGCCAGCAGCCAAGCTGCGACAAAAGCAGATACGCAGTATTTT,TRBJ2-3,NA,TRBV3-1,NA
CASSLGQALNYEQYF,TGTGCCAGCTCCCTGGGACAGGCCTTAAACTACGAGCAGTACTTC,TRBJ2-7,TRBD1,TRBV18,few
CASCWRTGGKLFF,TGCGCCAGCTGCTGGAGGACGGGAGGGAAACTGTTTTTT,TRBJ1-4,NA,TRBV5-1,NA
CASSLGQGLQSYEQYF,TGCGCCAGCAGCTTGGGACAGGGATTACAGTCCTACGAGCAGTACTTC,TRBJ2-7,TRBD1,TRBV5-1,NA
CATSESTGSGEAFF,TGTGCCACCAGTGAGTCTACAGGTAGTGGGGAAGCTTTCTTT,TRBJ1-1,NA,TRBV24-1,NA
CASSELRLSSGANVLTF,TGTGCCAGCAGTGAATTAAGGCTAAGCTCTGGGGCCAACGTCCTGACTTTC,TRBJ2-6,NA,TRBV25-1,few
CASSQGTGGGAFF,TGCGCCAGCAGCCAAGGGACAGGGGGGGGAGCTTTCTTT,TRBJ1-1,TRBD1,TRBV5-1,few
CASPPGQSNYGYTF,TGTGCTAGCCCGCCGGGACAGAGTAACTATGGCTACACCTTC,TRBJ1-2,TRBD1,TRBV12-5,few
CASSFIGGREKLFF,TGCGCCAGCAGCTTCATAGGGGGCCGCGAAAAACTGTTTTTT,TRBJ1-4,TRBD1,TRBV5-1,NA
CASDGQGLAGETQYF,TGTGCCAGCGACGGCCAGGGACTAGCGGGAGAGACCCAGTACTTC,TRBJ2-5,TRBD2,TRBV3-1,NA
CASSRLQGTDTQYF,TGTGCCAGCAGCCGCCTGCAGGGCACAGATACGCAGTATTTT,TRBJ2-3,NA,TRBV7-2,many
CASGFGGGFGANVLTF,TGTGCCAGCGGCTTCGGAGGGGGGTTTGGGGCCAACGTCCTGACTTTC,TRBJ2-6,NA,TRBV7-9,NA
CASSSGATTRGKTQYF,TGTGCCAGCAGCTCGGGGGCTACAACGAGGGGAAAGACCCAGTACTTC,TRBJ2-5,NA,TRBV7-2,NA
CASSDNLYEQYF,TGTGCCAGCAGCGACAACCTCTACGAGCAGTACTTC,TRBJ2-7,NA,TRBV11-2,few
CASRTRAGSGYTF,TGTGCCAGCAGGACCAGGGCAGGGAGTGGCTACACCTTC,TRBJ1-2,NA,TRBV7-2,NA
CSVTGTSGGAFPGELFF,TGCAGTGTTACCGGGACTAGCGGGGGGGCATTTCCCGGGGAGCTGTTTTTT,TRBJ2-2,TRBD2,TRBV29-1,NA
CSATSLSEAQETQYF,TGCAGTGCCACTTCCCTTAGCGAGGCTCAAGAGACCCAGTACTTC,TRBJ2-5,NA,TRBV20-1,NA
CASSSTGTGANVLTF,TGTGCCAGCAGCAGTACAGGGACTGGGGCCAACGTCCTGACTTTC,TRBJ2-6,NA,TRBV3-1,many
CSAPLGQGAYEQYF,TGCAGTGCCCCCCTCGGACAGGGGGCGTACGAGCAGTACTTC,TRBJ2-7,TRBD1,TRBV20-1,few
CASSQDLWERGASGTGELFF,TGTGCCAGCAGCCAAGATCTTTGGGAGCGGGGGGCCTCGGGCACCGGGGAGCTGTTTTTT,TRBJ2-2,TRBD2,TRBV4-2,few
CASSQSLAGGRETQYF,TGTGCCAGCAGTCAATCGTTAGCGGGAGGGCGAGAGACCCAGTACTTC,TRBJ2-5,TRBD2,TRBV6-2/TRBV6-3,few
CSAARGTTGLEQYF,TGCAGCGCCGCGCGGGGGACTACAGGGCTCGAGCAGTACTTC,TRBJ2-7,NA,TRBV29-1,NA
CSVPGPLPYEQYF,TGCAGTGTACCGGGACCATTACCCTACGAGCAGTACTTC,TRBJ2-7,NA,TRBV20-1,NA
CASSLEQGVSDDEQYF,TGCGCCAGCAGCTTGGAACAGGGGGTTAGTGACGATGAGCAGTACTTC,TRBJ2-5,TRBD1,TRBV5-1,NA
CASSLPGATYNSPLHF,TGTGCCAGCAGTTTACCGGGGGCAACCTATAATTCACCCCTCCACTTT,TRBJ1-6,NA,TRBV28,NA
CASSQGLSQGPDTQYF,TGTGCCAGCAGCCAAGGGCTATCCCAGGGCCCAGATACGCAGTATTTT,TRBJ2-3,NA,TRBV4-2,few
CASSPFTSWRGNEQFF,TGTGCCAGCAGCCCTTTCACTAGCTGGAGGGGTAATGAGCAGTTCTTC,TRBJ2-1,NA,TRBV14,NA